One T cell receptor (beta chain) is described in this entry. Its antigen is undetermined. The germline V gene encodes CDR1 SGHAT and CDR2 FQDESV (reference sequence). The CDR3 totals 12 residues. The authors made the TRB cDNA libraries by 5' RACE using UMI labels. Reprocessing the 5' RACE reads, TCRdb reports a single entry for every CDR3 protein and omits DNA. Reported are 60,000 to 70,000 distinct CDR3 sequences; the ten largest clones contain about 0.71%. This entry is derived from a study of CXCR3-negative and CXCR3-positive naive CD8 T cells. General study results and limits: CXCR3-positive naive cells had more hydrophobic TRB CDR3s than CXCR3-negative naive cells. Comparison of naive CXCR3-negative and CXCR3-positive cells revealed similar TRBV-TRBJ usage, while memory cells differed.

This chain links TRBV11-1 with TRBJ2-1; the D call from TCRdb, TRBD1, cannot be confirmed without DNA. This clonotype was obtained from a human donor in good health. Some clones in this sample may be carry-over from other donors' samples. Sequenced: naive CXCR3+ CD8+ T cells from blood. As for subset: CD45RO-CCR7+CD27+CD95- naive CD8+ T cells expressing CXCR3 (TNR3+). The CDR3 region is CASSPGGTEQFF. Full variable domain (rest looked up from reference TRBV11-1 and TRBJ2-1): EAEVAQSPRYKITEKSQAVAFWCDPISGHATLYWYRQILGQGPELLVQFQDESVVDDSQLPKDRFSAERLKGVDSTLKIQPAELGDSAMYLCASSPGGTEQFFGPGTRLTVL.